This is a list of T cell receptor beta chains from one sample in a study of cytomegalovirus exposure and HLA in healthy donors. Only in-frame clones appear in the TCRdb table, and some are missing; sequencing was by immunoSEQ multiplex PCR. The sample consists of 100,000 to 150,000 clones, around 81% of them appearing once. The sample consisted of PBMCs. The source of these receptors is a female donor in good health and CMV-seronegative. The CDR3 runs from the conserved cysteine through the conserved F or W. Each record gives: clone size, D gene, J gene, V gene, CDR3 protein, CDR3 DNA. The D gene is left open where the match is weak. Clone sizes are given selectively: once, few, many, or a class where the clone is expanded.

NA | NA | TRBJ2-3 | TRBV7-9 | CASSLRDTQYF | TGTGCCAGCAGCTTACGAGATACGCAGTATTTT
once | NA | TRBJ1-1 | TRBV2 | CASSLTENTEAFF | TGTGCCAGCAGCCTGACAGAGAACACTGAAGCTTTCTTT
few | NA | TRBJ1-1 | TRBV5-4 | CASKLTFMNTEAFF | TGTGCCAGCAAACTTACTTTTATGAACACTGAAGCTTTCTTT
NA | TRBD1 | TRBJ2-5 | TRBV4-1 | CASSQVGQGWETQYF | TGCGCCAGCAGCCAAGTGGGACAGGGGTGGGAGACCCAGTACTTC
once | TRBD1 | TRBJ2-7 | TRBV9 | CASSLGQGASYEQYF | TGTGCCAGCAGCCTAGGACAGGGGGCTTCCTACGAGCAGTACTTC
NA | TRBD1 | TRBJ1-1 | TRBV28 | CASSSTKAVQGALLAFF | TGTGCCAGCAGTTCGACAAAGGCCGTACAGGGGGCTCTTTTAGCTTTCTTT
NA | TRBD2 | TRBJ2-3 | TRBV19 | CATLGRGADTQYF | TGTGCCACCCTAGGGCGGGGGGCAGATACGCAGTATTTT
NA | TRBD2 | TRBJ2-7 | TRBV27 | CASSSLTSGSGEQYF | TGTGCCAGCAGTTCCCTGACTAGCGGGTCGGGCGAGCAGTACTTC
NA | NA | TRBJ1-1 | TRBV27 | CASSPYGTRTPAFF | TGTGCCAGCAGTCCCTACGGGACTCGGACACCCGCTTTCTTT
few | TRBD1 | TRBJ2-1 | TRBV7-9 | CSSSMTGAGSYNEQFF | TGTTCCAGCAGCATGACAGGGGCGGGCTCCTACAATGAGCAGTTCTTC
NA | NA | TRBJ1-1 | TRBV28 | CASQVTGNTEAFF | TGTGCCAGCCAAGTGACGGGGAACACTGAAGCTTTCTTT
once | TRBD1 | TRBJ2-7 | TRBV28 | CASNPRGRGQGEQYF | TGTGCCAGCAATCCAAGGGGCAGGGGGCAAGGCGAGCAGTACTTC
NA | NA | TRBJ1-5 | TRBV6-1 | CASSESGNQPQHF | TGTGCCAGCAGTGAGTCCGGGAATCAGCCCCAGCATTTT
NA | NA | TRBJ1-6 | TRBV9 | CASSLKDSNTPLHF | TGTGCCAGCAGCCTTAAGGACAGTAACACACCCCTCCACTTT
NA | TRBD2 | TRBJ2-2 | TRBV7-9 | CASSKIIASGGASPGELFF | TGTGCCAGCAGCAAAATTATCGCTAGCGGGGGGGCCTCCCCCGGGGAGCTGTTTTTT
few | NA | TRBJ2-5 | TRBV2 | CASSEALRWEYVETQYF | TGTGCCAGCAGTGAAGCGCTTAGGTGGGAGTACGTTGAGACCCAGTACTTC
NA | NA | TRBJ1-2 | TRBV10-3 | CAISERQYYGYTF | TGTGCCATCAGTGAGCGACAGTACTATGGCTACACCTTC
NA | NA | TRBJ1-2 | TRBV2 | CASAKEDYGYTF | TGTGCCAGCGCTAAGGAGGACTATGGCTACACCTTC
few | TRBD2 | TRBJ2-1 | TRBV7-9 | CASSLPLRLAGGRNEQFF | TGTGCCAGCAGCTTACCCCTACGACTAGCGGGAGGGCGTAATGAGCAGTTCTTC
NA | NA | TRBJ2-5 | TRBV7-3 | CASSETRSETQYF | TGTGCCAGCAGCGAGACAAGGTCGGAGACCCAGTACTTC
once | TRBD1 | TRBJ2-7 | TRBV27 | CASSTRQGEQYF | TGTGCCAGCAGTACCAGACAGGGAGAGCAGTACTTC
once | TRBD2 | TRBJ2-1 | TRBV28 | CASSLAGEGPTREQFF | TGTGCCAGCAGCCTCGCGGGGGAGGGACCTACCCGTGAGCAGTTCTTC
NA | NA | TRBJ2-3 | TRBV4-1 | CASSQAGLQDTQYF | TGCGCCAGCAGCCAAGCGGGACTGCAGGATACGCAGTATTTT
NA | NA | TRBJ1-3 | TRBV5-6 | CASRGRVSGNTIYF | TGTGCCAGCAGGGGTCGGGTTTCCGGAAACACCATATATTTT
NA | TRBD2 | TRBJ2-3 | TRBV5-1 | CASSLVGGFTDTQYF | TGCGCCAGCAGCTTGGTGGGGGGGTTCACAGATACGCAGTATTTT
few | NA | TRBJ2-2 | TRBV21-1 | CASSVPPAGFERELFF | TGTGCCAGCAGTGTACCGCCGGCAGGATTTGAGCGGGAGCTGTTTTTT
once | NA | TRBJ2-2 | TRBV5-4 | CASSLASSSAPGGFGELFF | TGTGCCAGCAGCTTGGCCTCCTCTAGCGCACCAGGAGGTTTCGGGGAGCTGTTTTTT
NA | NA | TRBJ2-1 | TRBV2 | CASVWTYNNEQFF | TGTGCCAGCGTTTGGACTTACAACAATGAGCAGTTCTTC
NA | NA | TRBJ2-7 | TRBV18 | CASSLRATGIYEQYF | TGTGCCAGCTCACTAAGAGCGACAGGCATCTACGAGCAGTACTTC
NA | TRBD1 | TRBJ1-3 | TRBV2 | CASSRTGVGNTIYF | TGTGCCAGCAGTCGGACAGGGGTTGGAAACACCATATATTTT
NA | NA | TRBJ2-6 | TRBV27 | CASSGGLLSGANVLTF | TGTGCCAGCAGTGGAGGGCTCCTCTCTGGGGCCAACGTCCTGACTTTC
NA | TRBD1 | TRBJ2-2 | TRBV5-1 | CASSFWDRGTGELFF | TGCGCCAGCAGCTTTTGGGACAGGGGCACCGGGGAGCTGTTTTTT
NA | TRBD2 | TRBJ2-1 | TRBV2 | CASRRLAGYNEQFF | TGTGCCAGCAGGAGACTAGCGGGATACAATGAGCAGTTCTTC
NA | TRBD1 | TRBJ1-5 | TRBV28 | CASSFRDRDNQPQHF | TGTGCCAGCAGTTTCCGGGACAGGGATAATCAGCCCCAGCATTTT
once | NA | TRBJ1-2 | TRBV9 | CASSERDDSLYGYTF | TGTGCCAGCAGCGAGCGGGACGACAGTTTATATGGCTACACCTTC
NA | TRBD2 | TRBJ2-1 | TRBV5-1 | CASGLAGGPNNEQFF | TGCGCCAGTGGACTAGCGGGAGGGCCTAACAATGAGCAGTTCTTC
NA | NA | TRBJ1-5 | TRBV6-5 | CASSYGRGIQPQHF | TGTGCCAGCAGTTACGGCCGGGGGATCCAGCCCCAGCATTTT
NA | NA | TRBJ1-6 | TRBV19 | CATRERVSLAPLHF | TGTGCCACTAGGGAGAGGGTGTCGCTCGCACCCCTCCACTTT
NA | TRBD2 | TRBJ2-7 | TRBV10-1 | CASSSRTAGGIREQYF | TGCGCCAGCAGCTCAAGAACAGCGGGGGGAATAAGGGAGCAGTACTTC
NA | NA | TRBJ1-2 | TRBV7-8 | CASSGGTPGGYGYTF | TGTGCCAGCAGCGGCGGGACTCCGGGAGGGTATGGCTACACCTTC
NA | TRBD2 | TRBJ2-7 | TRBV4-1 | CASSHPSGSSYEQYF | TGCGCCAGCAGCCATCCTAGCGGGAGCTCCTACGAGCAGTACTTC
NA | TRBD1 | TRBJ2-1 | TRBV11-2 | CASSSSTGGTEQFF | TGTGCCAGCAGCTCCTCTACAGGGGGTACTGAGCAGTTCTTC